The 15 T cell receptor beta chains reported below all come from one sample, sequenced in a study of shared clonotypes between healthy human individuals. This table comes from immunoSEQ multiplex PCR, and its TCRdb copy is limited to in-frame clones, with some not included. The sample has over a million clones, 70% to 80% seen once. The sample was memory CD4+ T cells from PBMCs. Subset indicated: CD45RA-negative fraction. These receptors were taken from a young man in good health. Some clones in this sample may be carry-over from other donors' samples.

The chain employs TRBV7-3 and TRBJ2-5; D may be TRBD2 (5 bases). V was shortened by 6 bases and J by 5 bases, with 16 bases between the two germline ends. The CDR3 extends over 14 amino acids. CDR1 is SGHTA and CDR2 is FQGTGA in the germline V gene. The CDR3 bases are TGTGCCAGCAGTCTTTCGGGTAGCGCGGAGACCCAGTACTTC. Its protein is CASSLSGSAETQYF. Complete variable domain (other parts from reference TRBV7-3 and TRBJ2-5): GAGVSQTPSNKVTEKGKYVELRCDPISGHTALYWYRQSLGQGPEFLIYFQGTGAADDSGLPNDRFFAVRPEGSVSTLKIQRTERGDSAVYLCASSLSGSAETQYFGPGTRLLVL.

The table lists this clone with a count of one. The CDR3 DNA sequence: TGTGCCAGCAGTGAGGGCCAAGTAGATACGCAGTATTTT. As protein: CASSEGQVDTQYF. The V and J genes are TRBV2 and TRBJ2-3, with D unresolved. Germline CDR1 is SNHLY and CDR2 is FYNNEI. V shed 3 bases and J shed 5 bases, with 9 bases lying between them. The CDR3 loop spans 13 amino acids.

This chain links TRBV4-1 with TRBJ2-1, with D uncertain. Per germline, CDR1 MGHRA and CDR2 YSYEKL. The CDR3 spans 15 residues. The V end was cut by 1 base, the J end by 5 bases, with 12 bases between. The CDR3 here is CASSQGGLKDNEQFF. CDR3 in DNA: TGCGCCAGCAGCCAAGGTGGCCTCAAAGACAATGAGCAGTTCTTC.

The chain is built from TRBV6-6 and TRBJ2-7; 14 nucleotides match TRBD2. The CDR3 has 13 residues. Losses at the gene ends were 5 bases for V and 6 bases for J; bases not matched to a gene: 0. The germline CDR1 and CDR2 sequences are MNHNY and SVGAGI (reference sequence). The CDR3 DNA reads TGTGCCAGCAGTGGACTAGCGGGAGGCGAGCAGTACTTC. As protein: CASSGLAGGEQYF.

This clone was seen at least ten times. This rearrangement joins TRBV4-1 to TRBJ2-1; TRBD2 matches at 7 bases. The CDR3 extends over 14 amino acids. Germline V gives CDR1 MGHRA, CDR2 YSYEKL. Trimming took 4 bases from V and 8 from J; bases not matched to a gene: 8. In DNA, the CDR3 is TGCGCCAGCAGCCGGACTAGTTCGGTCGATGAGCAGTTCTTC. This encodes CASSRTSSVDEQFF.

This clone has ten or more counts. DNA of the CDR3: TGCGCCAGCAGCTTGGTTTTGGGGTGGACCGGGGAGCTGTTTTTT. Its protein is CASSLVLGWTGELFF. The rearrangement uses TRBV5-1 and TRBJ2-2; D gene unclear. The germline CDR1 and CDR2 sequences are SGHRS and YFSETQ. This CDR3 spans 15 amino acids. V was trimmed by 0 bases and J by 5 bases, leaving 11 bases between them.

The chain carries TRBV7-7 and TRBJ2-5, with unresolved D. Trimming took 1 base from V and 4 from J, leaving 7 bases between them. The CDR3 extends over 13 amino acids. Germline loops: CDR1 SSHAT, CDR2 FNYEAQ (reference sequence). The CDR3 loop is CASSLDPGETQYF. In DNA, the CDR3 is TGTGCCAGCAGCTTAGATCCGGGAGAGACCCAGTACTTC.

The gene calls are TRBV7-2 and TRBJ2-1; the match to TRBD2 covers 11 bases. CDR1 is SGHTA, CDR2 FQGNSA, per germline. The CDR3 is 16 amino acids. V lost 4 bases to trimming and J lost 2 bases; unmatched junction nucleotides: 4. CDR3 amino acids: CASSSASGRTYNEQFF. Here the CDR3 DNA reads TGTGCCAGCAGCTCCGCTAGCGGGAGGACCTACAATGAGCAGTTCTTC.

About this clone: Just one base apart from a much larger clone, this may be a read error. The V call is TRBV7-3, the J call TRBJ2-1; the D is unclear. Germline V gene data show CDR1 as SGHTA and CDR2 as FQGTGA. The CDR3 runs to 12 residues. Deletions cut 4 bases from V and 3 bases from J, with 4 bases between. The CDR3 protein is CASSSHYNEQFF. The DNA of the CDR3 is TGTGCCAGCAGCTCTCACTACAATGAGCAGTTCTTC.

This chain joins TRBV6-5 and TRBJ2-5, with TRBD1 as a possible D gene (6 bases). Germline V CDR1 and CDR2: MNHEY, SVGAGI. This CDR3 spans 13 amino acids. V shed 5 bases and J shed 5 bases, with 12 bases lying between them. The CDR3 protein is CASSRTERETQYF. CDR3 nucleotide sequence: TGTGCCAGCAGTCGGACAGAGCGTGAGACCCAGTACTTC.

This CDR3 is CAWSPSNTGELFF. CDR3 sequence (DNA): TGTGCCTGGAGTCCTTCGAACACCGGGGAGCTGTTTTTT. The gene calls are TRBV30 and TRBJ2-2; D unresolved. CDR1 is GTSNPN and CDR2 is SVGIG in the germline V gene (reference sequence). CDR3 length: 13 residues. The V gene lost 2 bases and the J gene lost 0 bases, with 4 bases spanning the gap. The variable domain in full, completed from reference TRBV30 and TRBJ2-2, reads SQTIHQWPATLVQPVGSPLSLECTVEGTSNPNLYWYRQAAGRGLQLLFYSVGIGQISSEVPQNLSASRPQDRQFILSSKKLLLSDSGFYLCAWSPSNTGELFFGEGSRLTVL.

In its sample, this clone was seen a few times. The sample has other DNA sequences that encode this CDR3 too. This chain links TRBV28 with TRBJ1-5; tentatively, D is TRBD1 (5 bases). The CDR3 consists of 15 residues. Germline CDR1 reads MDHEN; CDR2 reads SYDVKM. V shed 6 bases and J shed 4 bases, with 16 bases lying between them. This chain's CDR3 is CASSPTGTVNQPQHF. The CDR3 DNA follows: TGTGCCAGCAGCCCCACCGGGACCGTAAATCAGCCCCAGCATTTT.

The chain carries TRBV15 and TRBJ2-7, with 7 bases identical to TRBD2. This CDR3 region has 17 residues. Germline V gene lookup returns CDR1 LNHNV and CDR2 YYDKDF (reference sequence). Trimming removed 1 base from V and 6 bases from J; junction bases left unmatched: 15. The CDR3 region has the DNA TGTGCCACCAGCAGAGGAGGGAACGGCGGGAGAGAAACCGAGCAGTACTTC. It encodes CATSRGGNGGRETEQYF.

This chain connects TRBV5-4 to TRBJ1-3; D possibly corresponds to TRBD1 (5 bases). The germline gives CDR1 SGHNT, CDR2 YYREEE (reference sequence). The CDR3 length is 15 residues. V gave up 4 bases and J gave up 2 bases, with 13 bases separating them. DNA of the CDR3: TGTGCCAGCAGCAGGCAGGGAGCAGCTGGAAACACCATATATTTT. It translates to CASSRQGAAGNTIYF.

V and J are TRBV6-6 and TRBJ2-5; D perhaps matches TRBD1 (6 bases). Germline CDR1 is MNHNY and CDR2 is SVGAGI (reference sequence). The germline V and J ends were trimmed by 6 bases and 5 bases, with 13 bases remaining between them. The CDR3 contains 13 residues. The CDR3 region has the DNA TGTGCCAGCAGGCGCGCAGGGGAGGAGACCCAGTACTTC. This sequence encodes CASRRAGEETQYF.